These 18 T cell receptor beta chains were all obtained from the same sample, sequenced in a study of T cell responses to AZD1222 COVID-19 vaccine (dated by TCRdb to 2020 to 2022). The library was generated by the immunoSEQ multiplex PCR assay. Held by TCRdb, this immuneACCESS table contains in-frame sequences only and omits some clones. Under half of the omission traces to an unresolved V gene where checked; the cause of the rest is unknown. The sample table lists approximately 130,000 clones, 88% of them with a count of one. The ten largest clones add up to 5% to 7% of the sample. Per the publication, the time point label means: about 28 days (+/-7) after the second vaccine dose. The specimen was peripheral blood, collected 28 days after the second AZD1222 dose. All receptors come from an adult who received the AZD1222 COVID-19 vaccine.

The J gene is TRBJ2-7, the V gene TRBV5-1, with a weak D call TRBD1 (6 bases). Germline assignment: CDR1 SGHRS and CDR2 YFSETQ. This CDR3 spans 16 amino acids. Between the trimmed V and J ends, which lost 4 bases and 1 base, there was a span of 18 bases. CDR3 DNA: TGCGCCAGCAGCCTGAGTAGGGGGACGGGGTCCTACGAGCAGTACTTC. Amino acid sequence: CASSLSRGTGSYEQYF.

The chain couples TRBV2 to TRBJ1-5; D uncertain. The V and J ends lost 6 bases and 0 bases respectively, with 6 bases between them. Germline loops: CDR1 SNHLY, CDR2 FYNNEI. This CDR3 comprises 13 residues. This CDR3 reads CASSMDSNQPQHF. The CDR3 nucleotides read TGTGCCAGCAGCATGGATAGCAATCAGCCCCAGCATTTT.

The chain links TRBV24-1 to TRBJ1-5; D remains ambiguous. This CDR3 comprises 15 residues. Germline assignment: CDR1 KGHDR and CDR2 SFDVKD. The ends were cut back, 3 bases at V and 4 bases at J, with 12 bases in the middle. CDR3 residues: CATSDPTAGNQPQHF. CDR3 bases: TGTGCCACCAGTGATCCGACCGCTGGGAATCAGCCCCAGCATTTT.

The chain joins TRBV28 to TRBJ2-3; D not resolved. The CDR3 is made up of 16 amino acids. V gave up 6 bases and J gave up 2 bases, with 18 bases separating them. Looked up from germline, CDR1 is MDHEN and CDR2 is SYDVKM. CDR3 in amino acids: CASSQGPFTITDTQYF. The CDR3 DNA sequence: TGTGCCAGCAGCCAAGGACCCTTTACAATCACAGATACGCAGTATTTT.

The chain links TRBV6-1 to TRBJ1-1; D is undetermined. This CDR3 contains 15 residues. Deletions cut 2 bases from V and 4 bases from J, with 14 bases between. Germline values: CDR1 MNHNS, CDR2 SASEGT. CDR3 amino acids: CASSERLPPLTEAFF. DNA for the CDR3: TGTGCCAGCAGTGAAAGGCTCCCTCCCCTCACTGAAGCTTTCTTT.

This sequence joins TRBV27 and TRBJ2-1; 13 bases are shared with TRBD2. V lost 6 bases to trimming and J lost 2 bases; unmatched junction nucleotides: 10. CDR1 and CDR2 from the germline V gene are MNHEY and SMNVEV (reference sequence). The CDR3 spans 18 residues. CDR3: CASSGTSGTLYAYNEQFF. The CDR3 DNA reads TGTGCCAGCAGCGGGACTAGCGGGACCTTATACGCCTACAATGAGCAGTTCTTC.

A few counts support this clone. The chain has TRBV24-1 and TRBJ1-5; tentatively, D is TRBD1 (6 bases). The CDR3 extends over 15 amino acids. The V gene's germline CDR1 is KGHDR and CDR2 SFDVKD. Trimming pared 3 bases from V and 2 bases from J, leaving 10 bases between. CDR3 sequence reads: CATSDPRGGNQPQHF. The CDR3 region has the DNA TGTGCCACCAGTGATCCCAGGGGTGGCAATCAGCCCCAGCATTTT.

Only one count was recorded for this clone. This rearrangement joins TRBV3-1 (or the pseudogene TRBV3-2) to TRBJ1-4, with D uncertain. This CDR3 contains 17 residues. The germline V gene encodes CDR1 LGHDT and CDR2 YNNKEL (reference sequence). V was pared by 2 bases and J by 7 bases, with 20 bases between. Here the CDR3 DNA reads TGTGCCAGCAGCCAACGGTCAAGGGAGGGTTTTAGTGAAAAACTGTTTTTT. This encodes CASSQRSREGFSEKLFF.

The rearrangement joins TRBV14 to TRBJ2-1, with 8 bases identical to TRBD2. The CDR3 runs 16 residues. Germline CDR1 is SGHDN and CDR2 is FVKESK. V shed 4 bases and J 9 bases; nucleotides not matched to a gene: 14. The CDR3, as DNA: TGTGCCAGCAGCCGAGTGGCGGGGGGTCCGGTTTTTGAGCAGTTCTTC. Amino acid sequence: CASSRVAGGPVFEQFF.

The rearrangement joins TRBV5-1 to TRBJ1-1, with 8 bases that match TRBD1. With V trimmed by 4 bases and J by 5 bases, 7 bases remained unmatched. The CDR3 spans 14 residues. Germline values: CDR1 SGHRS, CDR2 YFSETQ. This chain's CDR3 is CASSPTDRGTEAFF. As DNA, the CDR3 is TGCGCCAGCAGCCCAACTGACAGGGGAACTGAAGCTTTCTTT. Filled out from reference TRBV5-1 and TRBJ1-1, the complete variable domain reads KAGVTQTPRYLIKTRGQQVTLSCSPISGHRSVSWYQQTPGQGLQFLFEYFSETQRNKGNFPGRFSGRQFSNSRSEMNVSTLELGDSALYLCASSPTDRGTEAFFGQGTRLTVV.

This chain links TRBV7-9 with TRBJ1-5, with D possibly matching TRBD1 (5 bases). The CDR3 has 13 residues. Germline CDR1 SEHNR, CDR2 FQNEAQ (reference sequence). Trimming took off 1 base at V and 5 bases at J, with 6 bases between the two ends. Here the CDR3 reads CASSLEQDQPQHF. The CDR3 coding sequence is TGTGCCAGCAGCTTAGAACAGGATCAGCCCCAGCATTTT.

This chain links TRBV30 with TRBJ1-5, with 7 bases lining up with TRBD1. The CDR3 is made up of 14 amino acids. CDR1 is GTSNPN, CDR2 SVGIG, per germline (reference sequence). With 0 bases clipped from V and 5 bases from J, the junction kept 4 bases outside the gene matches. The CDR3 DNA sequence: TGTGCCTGGAGTGTCGGGACAGCCCATCAGCCCCAGCATTTT. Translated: CAWSVGTAHQPQHF.

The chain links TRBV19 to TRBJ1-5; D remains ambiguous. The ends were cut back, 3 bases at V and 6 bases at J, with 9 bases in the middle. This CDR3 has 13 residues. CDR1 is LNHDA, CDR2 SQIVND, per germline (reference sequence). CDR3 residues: CASSIGLGQPQHF. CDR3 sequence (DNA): TGTGCCAGTAGTATTGGGTTGGGTCAGCCCCAGCATTTT.

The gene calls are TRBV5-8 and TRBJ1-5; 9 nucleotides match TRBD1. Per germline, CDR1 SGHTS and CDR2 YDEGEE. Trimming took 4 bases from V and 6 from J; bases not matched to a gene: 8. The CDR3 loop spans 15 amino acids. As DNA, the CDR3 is TGTGCCAGCAGCCCGCTCGGGACAGGGCTTCAGCCCCAGCATTTT. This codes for CASSPLGTGLQPQHF.

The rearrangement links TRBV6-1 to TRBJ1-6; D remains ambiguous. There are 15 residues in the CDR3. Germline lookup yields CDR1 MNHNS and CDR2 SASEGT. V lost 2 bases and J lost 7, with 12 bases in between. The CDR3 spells CASSESGHGNSPLHF. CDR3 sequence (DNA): TGTGCCAGCAGTGAAAGCGGGCACGGGAATTCACCCCTCCACTTT.

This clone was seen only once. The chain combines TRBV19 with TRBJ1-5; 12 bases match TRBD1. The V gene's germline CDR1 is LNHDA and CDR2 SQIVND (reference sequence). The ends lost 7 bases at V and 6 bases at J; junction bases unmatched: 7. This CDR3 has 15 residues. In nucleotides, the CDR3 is TGTGCCAGTATGGGACCGGGACAGGGGGCTCAGCCCCAGCATTTT. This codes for CASMGPGQGAQPQHF.

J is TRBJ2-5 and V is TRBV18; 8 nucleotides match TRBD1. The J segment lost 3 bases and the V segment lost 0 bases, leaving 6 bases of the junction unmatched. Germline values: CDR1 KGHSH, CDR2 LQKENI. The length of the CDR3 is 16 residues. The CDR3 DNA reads TGTGCCAGCTCACCACCGTGGACAGGGACCGAAGAGACCCAGTACTTC. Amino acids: CASSPPWTGTEETQYF. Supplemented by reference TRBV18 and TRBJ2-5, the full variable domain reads NAGVMQNPRHLVRRRGQEARLRCSPMKGHSHVYWYRQLPEEGLKFMVYLQKENIIDESGMPKERFSAEFPKEGPSILRIQQVVRGDSAAYFCASSPPWTGTEETQYFGPGTRLLVL.

CDR3 region: CASSSTGVGYTF. Here the CDR3 DNA reads TGCGCCAGCAGCTCGACAGGGGTTGGCTACACCTTC. This chain links TRBV5-1 with TRBJ1-2; TRBD1 matches at 8 bases. V dropped 3 bases and J dropped 7; count of bases not matched to a gene: 2. There are 12 residues in the CDR3. Germline CDR1 is SGHRS and CDR2 is YFSETQ.